Described below is a single T cell receptor beta chain sequence and its context. Its recognized antigen is unknown. Per-base quality was not reported, and no clone a single base away is much larger than it. Hyperthyroidism patients were aged 18 to 65 years and newly diagnosed, with disease duration of less than 2 months. Exclusion was applied to patients with uncontrolled infections, other autoimmune diseases, pregnancy or lactation. Clinical symptoms, serum thyroxine and TRAb, thyroid ultrasound, and orbital computed tomography formed the basis for the diagnoses. Blood from progressor patients was collected at the time of first diagnosis with hyperthyroidism, before any ophthalmopathy symptoms had appeared. Ficoll-Paque density gradient centrifugation was used to isolate PBMCs from about 10 ml of fresh peripheral blood. Patients classed as progressors first received a Graves' hyperthyroidism diagnosis and then went on to develop ophthalmopathy during follow-up. Total RNA was extracted using Trizol reagent, and RNA quality was assessed on an Agilent 2100 Bioanalyzer.

This entry comes from a study of T cells in Graves' hyperthyroidism and ophthalmopathy (dated by TCRdb to 2018 to 2020). Regarding the research as a whole: Peripheral blood was sampled at the time of initial diagnosis, prior to any treatment. TCR V-J signatures able to tell the groups apart were searched for in a discovery cohort of 100 patients, of whom 43 had Graves' ophthalmopathy and about 60 had stable Graves' hyperthyroidism. Prospective prediction of ophthalmopathy was tested in an independent validation cohort consisting of 18 hyperthyroidism patients and over 15 patients who later progressed to ophthalmopathy. The 90 to 100 discovery patients were randomly divided into training and test sets at a 7:3 ratio. The study also compared thyroid tissue and blood T-cell repertoires from a handful of Graves' hyperthyroidism patients. Once sampling was done, hyperthyroidism patients were given methimazole at a starting dose of 30 mg daily, whereas ophthalmopathy patients were given high-dose intravenous methylprednisolone. According to the paper, TCR Vbeta CDR3 sequencing was carried out on 120 to 150 peripheral blood samples, which came from under 50 ophthalmopathy, around 74 hyperthyroidism and around 17 progressor patients.

As encoded in the germline V gene, CDR1 is SGHTA while CDR2 is FQGTGA. Here V drops 6 bases and J drops 3 bases, and the junction holds 5 bases not matched to any gene. The CDR3 runs 14 amino acids, cysteine and phenylalanine included. Only the CDR3 DNA is retained, 42 bases long and in frame from the first base. The TCR beta CDR3 regions were amplified from the RNA transcripts. For the first round of RT-PCR on the TCR CDR3, the HTBI primer set was used together with the Qiagen OneStep RT-PCR kit. A second multiplex PCR round built the libraries, followed by size selection and purification. Paired-end sequencing of the libraries was performed with 100 bp reads on an Illumina HiSeq2000. The study's processing was this. SOAPnuke was used to process the raw data, removing reads that contained adapters or uncalled bases, had a mean Phred below 15, or lacked an exact match to the constant primer or identifier. COPE v1.2.5 was used to merge the high-quality paired reads, and each unique nucleotide sequence was defined as a clonotype. Clonotypes were aligned to IMGT TRBV, TRBD and TRBJ reference segments using MiTCR v1.1. Analysis was restricted to V-J combinations with a frequency above 0.0001, which covered about 99% of repertoires. A TCS score was defined as the ratio of F50 (clonal expansion) to E x V (chaos), with BLOSUM62-based TCRdist applied between CDR3 peptides within each V-J. Welch's t-statistics and random forest reduced 500 to 650 V-J features to roughly 13, which were used in a naive Bayes classifier (R e1071). The public sequencing data were trimmed at Q25 with fastp and processed into clonotypes with MiXCR by TCRdb, which kept only in-frame beta chains. For every CDR3 protein sequence, its rows merge into one entry that carries the most common genes and DNA. TCRdb's processing, not the authors', yielded these V and J calls. This sample holds about 350,000 distinct CDR3 sequences; approximately 18% were observed only once. The ten top clones hold around a third of the sample.

Broader findings and caveats from the paper: Most expanded thyroid clonotypes (frequency above 0.001) were also detected in blood, a finding suggesting that blood repertoires may reflect thyroid immune responses. In validation, progression to ophthalmopathy was predicted by the model with almost 71% sensitivity and nearly 75% specificity, a median of about 6.4 months before onset. No statistical method was used to set the sample size in advance, and investigators knew the group allocation. A model built on a 13 V-J signature distinguished ophthalmopathy from stable hyperthyroidism, reaching 85% to 90% sensitivity and 81.08% specificity in cross-validation and 80%/75% in testing.

The receptor's source is a woman aged 30 to 39 with Graves' hyperthyroidism that later progressed to Graves' ophthalmopathy. The sequence is built from TRBV7-3 and TRBJ2-1, with 7 central nucleotides matching TRBD1. What was sequenced was blood. The encoded CDR3 is CASSMGQIYNEQFF. The DNA sequence is as follows: TGTGCCAGCAGTATGGGACAGATCTACAATGAGCAGTTCTTC. The full variable domain, with segments outside the CDR3 supplied by the reference TRBV7-3 and TRBJ2-1 proteins, appears as GAGVSQTPSNKVTEKGKYVELRCDPISGHTALYWYRQSLGQGPEFLIYFQGTGAADDSGLPNDRFFAVRPEGSVSTLKIQRTERGDSAVYLCASSMGQIYNEQFFGPGTRLTVL.